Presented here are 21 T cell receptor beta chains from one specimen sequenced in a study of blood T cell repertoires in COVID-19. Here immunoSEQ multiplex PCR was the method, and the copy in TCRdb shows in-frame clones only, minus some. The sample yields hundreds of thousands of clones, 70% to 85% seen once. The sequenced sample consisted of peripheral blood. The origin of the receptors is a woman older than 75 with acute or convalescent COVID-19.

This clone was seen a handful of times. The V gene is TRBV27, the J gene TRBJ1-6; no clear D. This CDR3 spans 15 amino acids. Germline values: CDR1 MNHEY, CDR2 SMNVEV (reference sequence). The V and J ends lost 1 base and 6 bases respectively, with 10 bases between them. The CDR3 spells CASSLFSRANSPLHF. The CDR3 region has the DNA TGTGCCAGCAGTTTATTCTCGCGGGCTAATTCACCCCTCCACTTT.

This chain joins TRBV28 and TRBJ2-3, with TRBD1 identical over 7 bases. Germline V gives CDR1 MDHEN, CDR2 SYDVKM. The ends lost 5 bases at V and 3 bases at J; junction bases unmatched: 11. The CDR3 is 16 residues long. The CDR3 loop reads CASSPPTGLGTDTQYF. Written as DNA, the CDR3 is TGTGCCAGCAGTCCTCCGACAGGGCTAGGGACAGATACGCAGTATTTT.

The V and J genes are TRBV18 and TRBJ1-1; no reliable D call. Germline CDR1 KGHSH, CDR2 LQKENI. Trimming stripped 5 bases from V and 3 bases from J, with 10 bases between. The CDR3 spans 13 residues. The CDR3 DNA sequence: TGTGCCAGCTCAACAAGTCAAGACACTGAAGCTTTCTTT. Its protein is CASSTSQDTEAFF. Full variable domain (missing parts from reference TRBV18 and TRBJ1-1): NAGVMQNPRHLVRRRGQEARLRCSPMKGHSHVYWYRQLPEEGLKFMVYLQKENIIDESGMPKERFSAEFPKEGPSILRIQQVVRGDSAAYFCASSTSQDTEAFFGQGTRLTVV.

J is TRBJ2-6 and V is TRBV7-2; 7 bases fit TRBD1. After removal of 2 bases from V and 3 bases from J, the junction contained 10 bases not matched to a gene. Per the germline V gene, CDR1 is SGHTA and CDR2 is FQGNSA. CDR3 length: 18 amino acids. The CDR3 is CASSLPGGKSFGANVLTF. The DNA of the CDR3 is TGTGCCAGCAGCTTACCAGGGGGAAAGTCCTTTGGGGCCAACGTCCTGACTTTC. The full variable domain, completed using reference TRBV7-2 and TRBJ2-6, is GAGVSQSPSNKVTEKGKDVELRCDPISGHTALYWYRQSLGQGLEFLIYFQGNSAPDKSGLPSDRFSAERTGGSVSTLTIQRTQQEDSAVYLCASSLPGGKSFGANVLTFGAGSRLTVL.

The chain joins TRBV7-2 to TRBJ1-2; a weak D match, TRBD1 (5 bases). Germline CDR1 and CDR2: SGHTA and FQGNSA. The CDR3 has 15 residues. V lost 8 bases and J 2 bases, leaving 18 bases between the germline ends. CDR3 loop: CASGALGRENYGYTF. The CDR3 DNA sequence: TGTGCCAGCGGGGCTCTTGGCAGGGAAAACTATGGCTACACCTTC.

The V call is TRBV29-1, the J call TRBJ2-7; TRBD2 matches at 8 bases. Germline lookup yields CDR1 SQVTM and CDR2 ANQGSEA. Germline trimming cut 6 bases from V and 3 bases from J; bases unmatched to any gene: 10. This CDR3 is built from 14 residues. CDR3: CSVRWGSGNYEQYF. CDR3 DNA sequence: TGCAGCGTACGGTGGGGTAGCGGGAACTACGAGCAGTACTTC.

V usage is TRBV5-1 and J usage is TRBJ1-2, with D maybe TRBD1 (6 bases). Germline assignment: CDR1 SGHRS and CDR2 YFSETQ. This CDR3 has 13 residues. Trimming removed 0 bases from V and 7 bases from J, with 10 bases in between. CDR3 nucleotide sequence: TGCGCCAGCAGCTTGGGTGGGGACACTGGCTACACCTTC. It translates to CASSLGGDTGYTF.

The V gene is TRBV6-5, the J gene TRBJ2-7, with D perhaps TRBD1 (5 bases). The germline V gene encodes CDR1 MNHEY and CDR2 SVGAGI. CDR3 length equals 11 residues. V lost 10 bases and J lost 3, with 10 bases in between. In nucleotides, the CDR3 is TGTGCCACCCAGGGAAACTACGAGCAGTACTTC. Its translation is CATQGNYEQYF.

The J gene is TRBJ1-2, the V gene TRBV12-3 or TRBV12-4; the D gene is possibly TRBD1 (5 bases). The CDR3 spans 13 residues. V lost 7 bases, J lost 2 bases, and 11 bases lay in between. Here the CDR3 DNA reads TGTGCCAGCACTCCGACAGAAAACTATGGCTACACCTTC. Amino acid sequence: CASTPTENYGYTF.

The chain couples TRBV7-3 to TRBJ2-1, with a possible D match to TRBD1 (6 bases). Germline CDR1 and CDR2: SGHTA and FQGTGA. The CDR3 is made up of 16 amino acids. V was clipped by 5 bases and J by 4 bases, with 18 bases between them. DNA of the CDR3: TGTGCCAGCAGCCCAGGGGACGGCGGGTTTTACAATGAGCAGTTCTTC. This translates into CASSPGDGGFYNEQFF.

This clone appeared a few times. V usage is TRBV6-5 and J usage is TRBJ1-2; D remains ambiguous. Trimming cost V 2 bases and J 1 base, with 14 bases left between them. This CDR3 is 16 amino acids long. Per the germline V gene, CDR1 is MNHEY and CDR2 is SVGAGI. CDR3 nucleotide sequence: TGTGCCAGCAGTTACCTGCCGAGGCAGAATAACTATGGCTACACCTTC. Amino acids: CASSYLPRQNNYGYTF.

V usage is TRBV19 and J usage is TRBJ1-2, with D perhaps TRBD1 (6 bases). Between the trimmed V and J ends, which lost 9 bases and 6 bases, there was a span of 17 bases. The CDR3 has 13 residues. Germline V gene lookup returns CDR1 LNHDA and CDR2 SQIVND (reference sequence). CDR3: CASFHRERDGYTF. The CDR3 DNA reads TGTGCCAGCTTCCACAGGGAGCGCGATGGCTACACCTTC.

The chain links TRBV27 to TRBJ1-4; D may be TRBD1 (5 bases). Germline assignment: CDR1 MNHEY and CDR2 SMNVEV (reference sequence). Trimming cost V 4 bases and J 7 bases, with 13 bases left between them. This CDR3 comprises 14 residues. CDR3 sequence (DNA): TGTGCCAGCAGTTATGGCAGGGAGGGTGAAAAACTGTTTTTT. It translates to CASSYGREGEKLFF.

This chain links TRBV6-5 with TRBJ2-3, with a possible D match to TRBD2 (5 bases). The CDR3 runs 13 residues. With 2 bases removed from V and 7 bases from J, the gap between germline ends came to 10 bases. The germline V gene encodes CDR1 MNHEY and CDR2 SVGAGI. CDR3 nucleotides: TGTGCCAGCAGTTACCCGGGAACCCATACGCAGTATTTT. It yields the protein CASSYPGTHTQYF.

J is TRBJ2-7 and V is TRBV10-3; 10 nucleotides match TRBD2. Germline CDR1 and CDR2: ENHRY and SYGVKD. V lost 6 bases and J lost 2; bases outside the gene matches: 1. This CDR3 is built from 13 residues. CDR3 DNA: TGTGCCATCAGAGCGGGAGGGCCCTACGAGCAGTACTTC. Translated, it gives CAIRAGGPYEQYF.

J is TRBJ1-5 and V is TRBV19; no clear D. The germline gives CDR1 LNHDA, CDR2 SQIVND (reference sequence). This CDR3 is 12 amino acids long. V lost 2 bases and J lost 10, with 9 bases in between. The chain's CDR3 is CASSISGPPQHF. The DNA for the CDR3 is TGTGCCAGTAGTATATCAGGTCCCCCCCAGCATTTT.

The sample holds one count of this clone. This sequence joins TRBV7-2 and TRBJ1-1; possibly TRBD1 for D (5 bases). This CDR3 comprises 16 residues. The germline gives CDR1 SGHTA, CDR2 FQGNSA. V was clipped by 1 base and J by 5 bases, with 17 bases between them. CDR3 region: CASSLVGFQGRTEAFF. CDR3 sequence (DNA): TGTGCCAGCAGCTTAGTTGGGTTCCAGGGTAGGACTGAAGCTTTCTTT.

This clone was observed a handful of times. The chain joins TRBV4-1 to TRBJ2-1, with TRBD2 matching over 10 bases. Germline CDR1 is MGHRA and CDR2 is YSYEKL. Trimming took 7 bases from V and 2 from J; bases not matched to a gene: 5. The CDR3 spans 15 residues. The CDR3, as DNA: TGCGCCAGCACCCTACTAGCGGGAACCTACAATGAGCAGTTCTTC. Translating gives CASTLLAGTYNEQFF.

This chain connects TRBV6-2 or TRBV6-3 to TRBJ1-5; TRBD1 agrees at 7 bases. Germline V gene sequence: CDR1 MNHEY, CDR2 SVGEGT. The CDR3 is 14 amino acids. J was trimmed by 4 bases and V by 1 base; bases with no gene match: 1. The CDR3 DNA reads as TGTGCCAGCAGTTACTGGGACAGTAATCAGCCCCAGCATTTT. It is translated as CASSYWDSNQPQHF.

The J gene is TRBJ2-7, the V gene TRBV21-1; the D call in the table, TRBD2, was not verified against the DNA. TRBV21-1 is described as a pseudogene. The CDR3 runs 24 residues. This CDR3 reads CASKEGGRTGRVGTSGSTAYEQYF. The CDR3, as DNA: TGTGCCAGCAAAGAAGGAGGGAGGACAGGGAGGGTCGGGACTAGCGGGAGTACGGCCTACGAGCAGTACTTC.

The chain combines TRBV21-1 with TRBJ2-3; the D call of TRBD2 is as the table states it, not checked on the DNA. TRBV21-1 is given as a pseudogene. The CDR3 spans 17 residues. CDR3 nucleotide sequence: TGTGCCAGCAACTTAAAGATTAGCGGGAGTGTCACAGATACGCAGTATTTT. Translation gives CASNLKISGSVTDTQYF.